This TCR beta chain comes out of a study of cytomegalovirus exposure and HLA in healthy donors. Study in general: A prior study identified 117 million unique TCR beta sequences from 150 million to 200 million T cells. Most donors, more than 80% of some 400 genotyped, fell in the Caucasian-associated ancestry cluster. Study-wide findings and caveats: Earlier analysis yielded a pattern in which most TCR beta V segments were productive about 90% or about 30% of the time.

About this clone itself: Its antigen is unknown.

The CDR3 is 14 residues long. Per the germline V gene, CDR1 is PRHDT and CDR2 is FYEKMQ (reference sequence). The V gene end was trimmed by 5 bases and the J gene end by 8 bases; junction bases not matched to a gene: 10. The primer mix had 60 Vbeta and 13 Jbeta primers. Method: immunoSEQ multiplex PCR; TCRdb's copy keeps in-frame clones and lacks some. The profile shows over 200,000 clones, around 85% of them singletons. The chain recombines TRBV13 with TRBJ1-2, with TRBD1 matching 8 bases. This TCR derives from a human donor in good health. Material: PBMCs. CDR3 bases: TGTGCCAGCAGCATACTAAGGACAGGGAGAGGCTACACCTTC. Translated, it gives CASSILRTGRGYTF.